This TCR beta chain was retrieved from a study of blood T cell repertoires in COVID-19. Across the study: Sources were T cells, B-cell-depleted T cells, or PBMCs; the material itself was cDNA or gDNA.

Sequencing used immunoSEQ multiplex PCR; TCRdb keeps in-frame clones, though not all of them. The table lists 150,000 to 200,000 clones, 65% to 90% of them singletons. Seattle patients were enrolled during active infection and followed longitudinally. Germline V lookup: CDR1 SEHNR, CDR2 FQNEAQ (reference sequence). V lost 1 base and J lost 4, with 12 bases in between. This CDR3 has 15 residues. V usage is TRBV7-9 and J usage is TRBJ2-3; possible D gene TRBD2, 6 bases. Specimen: peripheral blood. This TCR was sampled from a middle-aged woman with COVID-19, enrolled during active disease. CDR3 nucleotides: TGTGCCAGCAGCTTAGTCCAGGGCGGGGCAGATACGCAGTATTTT. Translation: CASSLVQGGADTQYF.